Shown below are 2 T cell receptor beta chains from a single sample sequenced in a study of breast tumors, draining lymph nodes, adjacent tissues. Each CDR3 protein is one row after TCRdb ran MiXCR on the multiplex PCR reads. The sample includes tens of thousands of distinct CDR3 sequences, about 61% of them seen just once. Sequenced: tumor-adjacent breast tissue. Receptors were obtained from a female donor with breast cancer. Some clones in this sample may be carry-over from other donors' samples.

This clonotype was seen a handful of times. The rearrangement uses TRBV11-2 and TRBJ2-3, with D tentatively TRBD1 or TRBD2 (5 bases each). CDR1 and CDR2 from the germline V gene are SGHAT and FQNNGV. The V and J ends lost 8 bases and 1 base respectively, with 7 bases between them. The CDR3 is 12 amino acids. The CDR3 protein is CASGGRTDTQYF. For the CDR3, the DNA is TGTGCCAGCGGGGGTCGCACAGATACGCAGTATTTT.

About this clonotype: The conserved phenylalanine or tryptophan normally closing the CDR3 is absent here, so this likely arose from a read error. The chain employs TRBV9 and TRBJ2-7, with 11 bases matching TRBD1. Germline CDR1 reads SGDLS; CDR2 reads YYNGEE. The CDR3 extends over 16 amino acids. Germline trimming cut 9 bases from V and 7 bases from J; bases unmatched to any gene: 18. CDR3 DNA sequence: TGTGCCATCAATGATCCCGGGGACAGGGGGTTTGTGGAGCAGTACTCC. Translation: CAINDPGDRGFVEQYS.